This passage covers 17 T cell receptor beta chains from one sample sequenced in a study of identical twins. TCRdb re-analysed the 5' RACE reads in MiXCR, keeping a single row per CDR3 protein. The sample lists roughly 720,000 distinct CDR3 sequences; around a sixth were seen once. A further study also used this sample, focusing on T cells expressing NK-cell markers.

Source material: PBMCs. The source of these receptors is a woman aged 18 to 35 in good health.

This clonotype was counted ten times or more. CDR3 DNA: TGTGCCAGCAGGGTAGGGGGGACGAACACCGGGGAGCTGTTTTTT. Residues: CASRVGGTNTGELFF. This sequence joins TRBV2 and TRBJ2-2; either TRBD1 or TRBD2 may supply D (6 bases each). Between the trimmed V and J ends, which lost 6 bases and 0 bases, there was a span of 11 bases. This CDR3 comprises 15 residues. Germline V gene lookup returns CDR1 SNHLY and CDR2 FYNNEI.

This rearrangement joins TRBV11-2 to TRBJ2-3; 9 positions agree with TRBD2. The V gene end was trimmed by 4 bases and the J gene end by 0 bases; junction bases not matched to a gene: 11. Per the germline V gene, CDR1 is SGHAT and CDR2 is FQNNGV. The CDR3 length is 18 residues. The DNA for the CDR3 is TGTGCCAGCAGCTCTCGGGAGAGCGGGAGGATAAGCACAGATACGCAGTATTTT. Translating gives CASSSRESGRISTDTQYF.

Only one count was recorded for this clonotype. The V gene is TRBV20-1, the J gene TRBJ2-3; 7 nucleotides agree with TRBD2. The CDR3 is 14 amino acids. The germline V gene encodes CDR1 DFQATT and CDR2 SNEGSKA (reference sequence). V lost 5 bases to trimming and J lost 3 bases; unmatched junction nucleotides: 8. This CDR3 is CSARSGERTDTQYF. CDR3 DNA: TGCAGTGCTCGAAGCGGGGAGAGAACAGATACGCAGTATTTT.

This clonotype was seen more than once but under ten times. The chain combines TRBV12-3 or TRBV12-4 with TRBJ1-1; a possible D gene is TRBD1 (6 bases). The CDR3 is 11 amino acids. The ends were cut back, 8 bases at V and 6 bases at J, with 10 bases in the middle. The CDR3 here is CASGQSAEAFF. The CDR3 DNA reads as TGTGCCAGCGGACAGTCGGCTGAAGCTTTCTTT.

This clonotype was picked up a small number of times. CDR3 protein: CASSLAENEQFF. CDR3 DNA sequence: TGTGCCAGCAGCTTAGCCGAAAATGAGCAGTTCTTC. The rearrangement uses TRBV7-9 and TRBJ2-1; no clear D gene. The CDR3 has 12 amino acids. Germline values: CDR1 SEHNR, CDR2 FQNEAQ (reference sequence). Trimming cost V 0 bases and J 7 bases, with 4 bases left between them.

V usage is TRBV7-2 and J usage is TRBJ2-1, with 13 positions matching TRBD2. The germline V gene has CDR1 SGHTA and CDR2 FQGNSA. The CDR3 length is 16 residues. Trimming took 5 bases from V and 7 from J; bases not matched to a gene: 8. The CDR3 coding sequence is TGTGCCAGCAGCCAAGCCGGGACTAGCGGGATTAATGAGCAGTTCTTC. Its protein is CASSQAGTSGINEQFF.

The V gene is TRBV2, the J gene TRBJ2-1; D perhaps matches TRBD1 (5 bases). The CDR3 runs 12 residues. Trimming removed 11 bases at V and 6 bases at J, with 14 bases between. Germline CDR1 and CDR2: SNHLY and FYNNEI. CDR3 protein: CAGSGPLNEQFF. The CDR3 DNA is TGTGCCGGATCAGGGCCGCTCAATGAGCAGTTCTTC.

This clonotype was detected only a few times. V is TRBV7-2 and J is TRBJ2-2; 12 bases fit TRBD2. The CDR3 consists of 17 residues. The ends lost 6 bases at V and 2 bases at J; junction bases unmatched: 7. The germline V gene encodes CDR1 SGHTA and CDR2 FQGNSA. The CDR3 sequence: CASRTTSGRPNTGELFF. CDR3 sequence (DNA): TGTGCCAGCAGGACCACTAGCGGGAGGCCCAACACCGGGGAGCTGTTTTTT.

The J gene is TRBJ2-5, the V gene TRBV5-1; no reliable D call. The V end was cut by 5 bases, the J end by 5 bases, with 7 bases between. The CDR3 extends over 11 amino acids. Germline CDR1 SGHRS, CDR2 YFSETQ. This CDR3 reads CASREVETQYF. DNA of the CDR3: TGCGCCAGCAGAGAGGTTGAGACCCAGTACTTC. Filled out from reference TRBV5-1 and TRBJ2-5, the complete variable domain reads KAGVTQTPRYLIKTRGQQVTLSCSPISGHRSVSWYQQTPGQGLQFLFEYFSETQRNKGNFPGRFSGRQFSNSRSEMNVSTLELGDSALYLCASREVETQYFGPGTRLLVL.

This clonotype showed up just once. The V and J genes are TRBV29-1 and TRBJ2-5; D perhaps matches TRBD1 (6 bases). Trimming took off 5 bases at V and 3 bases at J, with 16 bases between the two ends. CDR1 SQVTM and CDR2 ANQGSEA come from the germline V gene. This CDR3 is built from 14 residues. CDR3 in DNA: TGCAGCGTTCTGCTTTCGGACAGTGAAGAGACCCAGTACTTC. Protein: CSVLLSDSEETQYF.

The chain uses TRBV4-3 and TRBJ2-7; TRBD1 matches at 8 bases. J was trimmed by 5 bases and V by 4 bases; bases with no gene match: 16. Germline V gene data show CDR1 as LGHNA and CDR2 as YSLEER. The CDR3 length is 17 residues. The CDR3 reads CASSPAAGGYRIDEQYF. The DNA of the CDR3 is TGCGCCAGCAGCCCAGCGGCAGGGGGCTATCGCATCGACGAGCAGTACTTC.

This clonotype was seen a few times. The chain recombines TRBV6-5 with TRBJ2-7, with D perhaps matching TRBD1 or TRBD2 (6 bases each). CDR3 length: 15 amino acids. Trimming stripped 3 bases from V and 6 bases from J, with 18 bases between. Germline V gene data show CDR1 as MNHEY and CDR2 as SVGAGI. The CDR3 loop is CASSYTYRVGGEQYF. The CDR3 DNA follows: TGTGCCAGCAGTTATACCTACAGGGTGGGAGGCGAGCAGTACTTC.

The CDR3 sequence is CASSLELAGGALGNEQFF. CDR3 DNA: TGTGCCAGCAGCTTAGAACTAGCGGGAGGGGCCTTGGGCAATGAGCAGTTCTTC. The V gene is TRBV11-2, the J gene TRBJ2-1; 13 bases fit TRBD2. Germline loops: CDR1 SGHAT, CDR2 FQNNGV. V was clipped by 0 bases and J by 6 bases; unmatched bases: 8. The length of the CDR3 is 18 residues.

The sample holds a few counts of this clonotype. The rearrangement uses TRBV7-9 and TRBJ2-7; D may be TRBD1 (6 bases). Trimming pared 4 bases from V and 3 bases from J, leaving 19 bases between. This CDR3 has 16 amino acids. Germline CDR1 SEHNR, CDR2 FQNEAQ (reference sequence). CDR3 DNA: TGTGCCAGCAGCTCCCAAGGAGGACAGAGTAACTACGAGCAGTACTTC. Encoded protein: CASSSQGGQSNYEQYF.

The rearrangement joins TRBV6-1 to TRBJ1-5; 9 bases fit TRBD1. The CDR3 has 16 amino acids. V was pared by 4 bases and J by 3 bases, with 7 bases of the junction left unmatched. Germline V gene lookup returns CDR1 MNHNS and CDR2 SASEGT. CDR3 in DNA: TGTGCCAGCAGTGCGCCGGGACAGGGACCCAATCAGCCCCAGCATTTT. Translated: CASSAPGQGPNQPQHF.

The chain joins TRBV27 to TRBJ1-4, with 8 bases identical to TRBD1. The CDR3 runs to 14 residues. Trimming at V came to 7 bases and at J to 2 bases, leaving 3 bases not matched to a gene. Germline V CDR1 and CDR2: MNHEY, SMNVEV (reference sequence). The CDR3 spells CASKGQATNEKLFF. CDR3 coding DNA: TGTGCCAGCAAGGGACAGGCGACTAATGAAAAACTGTTTTTT.

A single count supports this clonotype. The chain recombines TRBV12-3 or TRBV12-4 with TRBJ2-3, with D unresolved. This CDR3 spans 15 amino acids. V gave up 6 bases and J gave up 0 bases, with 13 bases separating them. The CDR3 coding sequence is TGTGCCAGCAGGTCCTCGGTGGTAAGCACAGATACGCAGTATTTT. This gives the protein CASRSSVVSTDTQYF.